A single sample gave rise to the 27 T cell receptor beta chains below, sequenced in a study of blood T cell repertoires in COVID-19. Generated by immunoSEQ multiplex PCR, the TCRdb table keeps only in-frame clones and is missing some. The sample yields approximately 210,000 clones, around 88% seen once. The material sequenced was peripheral blood. All receptors come from a man aged 18 to 35 with active or convalescent COVID-19.

J is TRBJ1-1 and V is TRBV19, with TRBD1 matching 7 bases. The CDR3 contains 13 residues. Germline CDR1 is LNHDA and CDR2 is SQIVND (reference sequence). The V gene end was trimmed by 6 bases and the J gene end by 4 bases; junction bases not matched to a gene: 5. The CDR3 reads CASSQQGSTEAFF. The DNA for the CDR3 is TGTGCCAGTAGCCAACAGGGGAGCACTGAAGCTTTCTTT.

This clone was detected only once. The rearrangement joins TRBV5-6 to TRBJ1-1; D gene unclear. The CDR3 has 14 amino acids. Germline V CDR1 and CDR2: SGHDT, YYEEEE. V shed 2 bases and J shed 1 base, with 9 bases lying between them. This CDR3 reads CASSFEVENTEAFF. In nucleotides, the CDR3 is TGTGCCAGCAGCTTCGAGGTTGAGAACACTGAAGCTTTCTTT.

This chain links TRBV7-2 with TRBJ1-4; no firm D call. The CDR3 length is 16 residues. Germline V lookup: CDR1 SGHTA, CDR2 FQGNSA. V was shortened by 4 bases and J by 3 bases, with 15 bases between the two germline ends. In nucleotides, the CDR3 is TGTGCCAGCAGCTATGGACGGGGAGGATCTAATGAAAAACTGTTTTTT. It yields the protein CASSYGRGGSNEKLFF.

The chain is built from TRBV9 and TRBJ1-1; the D is unclear. The length of the CDR3 is 14 residues. V shed 0 bases and J shed 0 bases, with 6 bases lying between them. CDR1 SGDLS and CDR2 YYNGEE come from the germline V gene. The CDR3 loop reads CASSVEQLNTEAFF. Here the CDR3 DNA reads TGTGCCAGCAGCGTAGAACAGCTGAACACTGAAGCTTTCTTT.

A word on this clone: The same CDR3 also results from other DNA sequences found in this sample. The CDR3 DNA follows: TGTGCCAGCAGTTACCCAGGGAATTCACCCCTCCACTTT. Its translation is CASSYPGNSPLHF. The chain couples TRBV6-5 to TRBJ1-6, with D possibly matching TRBD1 (5 bases). Trimming cost V 2 bases and J 7 bases, with 6 bases left between them. Germline CDR1 MNHEY, CDR2 SVGAGI. CDR3 length: 13 amino acids.

This rearrangement joins TRBV6-4 to TRBJ2-1, with unresolved D. Trimming stripped 0 bases from V and 10 bases from J, with 10 bases between. The CDR3 is 13 amino acids. Germline CDR1 MRHNA, CDR2 SNTAGT. The CDR3 here is CASSDSPFREQFF. The CDR3 DNA is TGTGCCAGCAGTGACTCGCCGTTCAGGGAGCAGTTCTTC.

The chain combines TRBV9 with TRBJ2-2; tentative D call: TRBD1 (6 bases). Trimming left V 4 bases short and J 4 bases short, with 17 bases between. CDR1 and CDR2 (germline): SGDLS, YYNGEE. The CDR3 extends over 16 amino acids. The CDR3 DNA reads as TGTGCCAGCAGCAACCGACAGGCCCCTGGCACCGGGGAGCTGTTTTTT. Protein product: CASSNRQAPGTGELFF.

This sequence joins TRBV19 and TRBJ1-5; 9 positions match TRBD1. Germline V gives CDR1 LNHDA, CDR2 SQIVND (reference sequence). J lost 5 bases, V lost 5 bases, and 4 bases had no gene match. The CDR3 is made up of 14 amino acids. This CDR3 reads CASSGQGPYQPQHF. DNA of the CDR3: TGTGCCAGTAGTGGACAGGGGCCCTATCAGCCCCAGCATTTT. Together with reference TRBV19 and TRBJ1-5, the CDR3 gives the full variable domain: DGGITQSPKYLFRKEGQNVTLSCEQNLNHDAMYWYRQDPGQGLRLIYYSQIVNDFQKGDIAEGYSVSREKKESFPLTVTSAQKNPTAFYLCASSGQGPYQPQHFGDGTRLSIL.

The genes are TRBV11-2 and TRBJ2-7, with TRBD2 matching over 9 bases. J gave up 0 bases and V 0 bases, and 6 bases lay outside the gene matches. The CDR3 contains 17 residues. The germline gives CDR1 SGHAT, CDR2 FQNNGV. The DNA for the CDR3 is TGTGCCAGCAGCTTAGAGGGCGGCGGGAGGGCCTCCTACGAGCAGTACTTC. It specifies CASSLEGGGRASYEQYF.

The CDR3 here is CASSGGSGPGYEQYF. The CDR3 DNA reads as TGTGCCAGCAGCGGGGGGAGTGGGCCTGGCTACGAGCAGTACTTC. The gene calls are TRBV5-5 and TRBJ2-7; tentative D call: TRBD2 (6 bases). Germline CDR1 is SGHKS and CDR2 is YYEKEE (reference sequence). This CDR3 is built from 15 residues. V was clipped by 4 bases and J by 3 bases, with 17 bases between them.

The chain links TRBV6-1 to TRBJ2-7; maybe TRBD1 (5 bases). V shed 1 base and J shed 0 bases, with 13 bases lying between them. The CDR3 length is 16 residues. Germline loops: CDR1 MNHNS, CDR2 SASEGT. The chain's CDR3 is CASSEVGVSSSYEQYF. CDR3 nucleotides: TGTGCCAGCAGTGAAGTAGGGGTTTCTAGCTCCTACGAGCAGTACTTC.

The rearrangement links TRBV7-2 to TRBJ2-3, with TRBD2 as a possible D gene (5 bases). Germline loops: CDR1 SGHTA, CDR2 FQGNSA. There are 16 residues in the CDR3. Trimming cost V 4 bases and J 0 bases, with 14 bases left between them. As DNA, the CDR3 is TGTGCCAGCAGCTCACAGCAGAGGGTTAGCACAGATACGCAGTATTTT. As protein: CASSSQQRVSTDTQYF.

The chain carries TRBV19 and TRBJ2-7; 8 positions agree with TRBD1. Unmatched junction bases numbered 3, after V lost 2 bases and J lost 0 bases. CDR3 length equals 15 residues. Germline assignment: CDR1 LNHDA and CDR2 SQIVND (reference sequence). DNA for the CDR3: TGTGCCAGTAGTATAAGGGGACAGGCCTCCTACGAGCAGTACTTC. Encoded protein: CASSIRGQASYEQYF.

J is TRBJ2-5 and V is TRBV2, with 12 bases aligning to TRBD2. The CDR3 contains 13 residues. With V trimmed by 6 bases and J by 4 bases, 0 bases remained unmatched. CDR1 is SNHLY, CDR2 FYNNEI, per germline. The CDR3 nucleotides are TGTGCCAGCAGGGGACTAGCGGGAGAGACCCAGTACTTC. Its translation: CASRGLAGETQYF.

This chain links TRBV18 with TRBJ1-2; 9 positions match TRBD1. The V segment lost 5 bases and the J segment 4 bases; nucleotides outside the gene matches: 17. Germline V gene lookup returns CDR1 KGHSH and CDR2 LQKENI. This CDR3 has 18 amino acids. The CDR3 is CASSISILTGGLTYGYTF. Written as DNA, the CDR3 is TGTGCCAGCTCAATTTCGATTCTAACAGGGGGCCTAACCTATGGCTACACCTTC.

This clone came up once. V and J are TRBV24-1 and TRBJ2-7; 12 positions match TRBD2. With 4 bases clipped from V and 1 base from J, the junction kept 4 bases outside the gene matches. The V gene's germline CDR1 is KGHDR and CDR2 SFDVKD. CDR3 length: 16 residues. DNA for the CDR3: TGTGCCACCAGTGAGAATGGACTAGCGGGATCCTACGAGCAGTACTTC. It yields the protein CATSENGLAGSYEQYF.

CDR3 coding DNA: TGTGCCAGCAGCCCCACGCGGCATGATCAGCCCCAGCATTTT. Encoded protein: CASSPTRHDQPQHF. The chain is built from TRBV6-5 and TRBJ1-5; no firm D call. The germline CDR1 and CDR2 sequences are MNHEY and SVGAGI. The V end lost 6 bases, the J end lost 5 bases, and 14 bases lay between the germline ends. CDR3 length: 14 residues.

This clone appeared a few times. This chain connects TRBV2 to TRBJ1-1, with D possibly TRBD1 on 6 matching bases. The CDR3 length is 13 residues. Germline V lookup: CDR1 SNHLY, CDR2 FYNNEI. Trimming took 8 bases from V and 3 from J, leaving 13 bases between them. CDR3 amino acids: CASATGRDTEAFF. The CDR3 DNA follows: TGTGCCAGCGCTACAGGGAGGGACACTGAAGCTTTCTTT.

The chain carries TRBV13 and TRBJ2-7, with 12 bases lining up with TRBD2. Germline lookup yields CDR1 PRHDT and CDR2 FYEKMQ (reference sequence). The CDR3 is 20 residues long. J gave up 5 bases and V 2 bases, and 19 bases lay outside the gene matches. The CDR3 DNA follows: TGTGCCAGCAGCTTAAGTGTCGGGCTAGCGGGAGGGCCTTTCGTGAACGAGCAGTACTTC. Protein product: CASSLSVGLAGGPFVNEQYF.

The V call is TRBV20-1, the J call TRBJ2-7; 8 bases map to TRBD2. V dropped 3 bases and J dropped 3; count of bases not matched to a gene: 7. This CDR3 has 14 residues. Germline V gives CDR1 DFQATT, CDR2 SNEGSKA (reference sequence). As DNA, the CDR3 is TGCAGTGCTAGTAGCGGGGAGGGGTTCTACGAGCAGTACTTC. Protein product: CSASSGEGFYEQYF.

The rearrangement joins TRBV28 to TRBJ1-5, with TRBD1 matching over 7 bases. The CDR3 length is 13 residues. With 4 bases clipped from V and 7 bases from J, the junction kept 4 bases outside the gene matches. From germline, CDR1 is MDHEN and CDR2 SYDVKM. The CDR3 region has the DNA TGTGCCAGCAGTTGGAGGGGGCTGCAGCCCCAGCATTTT. Its protein product is CASSWRGLQPQHF.

The J gene is TRBJ1-1, the V gene TRBV12-5; 7 bases are a match to TRBD1. Germline lookup yields CDR1 LGHNT and CDR2 FRNRAP. The ends lost 2 bases at V and 1 base at J; junction bases unmatched: 1. The CDR3 runs 14 residues. In nucleotides, the CDR3 is TGTGCTAGTGGTTTGACAGGGGCGAACACTGAAGCTTTCTTT. Protein sequence: CASGLTGANTEAFF.

The chain couples TRBV5-6 to TRBJ2-3; D is ambiguous. The V end lost 1 base, the J end lost 1 base, and 4 bases lay between the germline ends. Germline loops: CDR1 SGHDT, CDR2 YYEEEE. CDR3 length: 13 amino acids. CDR3 region: CASSLTGTDTQYF. The CDR3 bases are TGTGCCAGCAGCTTGACGGGCACAGATACGCAGTATTTT.

This rearrangement joins TRBV11-3 to TRBJ2-1; no clear D gene. The CDR3 is made up of 12 amino acids. Germline lookup yields CDR1 SGHNT and CDR2 YENEEA. V shed 4 bases and J shed 7 bases, with 8 bases lying between them. This CDR3 reads CASSYNLNEQFF. In DNA, the CDR3 is TGTGCCAGCAGCTATAACTTGAATGAGCAGTTCTTC.

The chain has TRBV30 and TRBJ2-3; 10 bases are shared with TRBD2. The CDR3 sequence is 16 residues long. V dropped 0 bases and J dropped 4; count of bases not matched to a gene: 7. Germline V gene sequence: CDR1 GTSNPN, CDR2 SVGIG (reference sequence). The CDR3 region has the DNA TGTGCCTGGAGTGTGGGAAGACTAGCGGGTCCAGATACGCAGTATTTT. The encoded protein is CAWSVGRLAGPDTQYF.

This clone was observed a handful of times. This chain links TRBV19 with TRBJ2-6; TRBD1 agrees at 7 bases. Trimming cost V 4 bases and J 4 bases; bases outside gene matches: 4. This CDR3 has 15 residues. Germline CDR1 LNHDA, CDR2 SQIVND (reference sequence). The CDR3 sequence is CASSTTGTGANVLTF. CDR3 DNA: TGTGCCAGTAGTACGACAGGGACCGGGGCCAACGTCCTGACTTTC.

The CDR3 nucleotides read TGTGCCAGCAGCTCGGGAGGGGGGCGCGGAGAGACCCAGTACTTC. This codes for CASSSGGGRGETQYF. The rearrangement joins TRBV7-3 to TRBJ2-5; TRBD2 matches 8 bases. V gave up 4 bases and J gave up 4 bases; unmatched junction bases: 8. The CDR3 consists of 15 residues. Germline V gene data show CDR1 as SGHTA and CDR2 as FQGTGA.